Detailed here is one T cell receptor (beta chain). This record belongs to a study of blood T cell repertoires in COVID-19. Overall study: COVID-19 samples from acute and convalescent phases originated in the United States, Italy and Spain.

Clones were sequenced by immunoSEQ multiplex PCR, and TCRdb holds only the in-frame ones, with some missing. The repertoire holds some 110,000 clones, 84% seen once, with over 3% in the top ten. Specimen: PBMCs or T cells enriched from blood (not recorded which). This sequence originates from a woman aged 25 to 39 who had recovered from COVID-19.

DNA for the CDR3: TGTGCCAGCAGTTACTCAGAGGCCCTTGGTTGGCGGAACAATGAGCAGTTCTTC. Residues: CASSYSEALGWRNNEQFF. The chain uses TRBV6-2 or TRBV6-3 and TRBJ2-1; D uncertain. This CDR3 has 18 residues. Trimming removed 0 bases at V and 5 bases at J, with 20 bases between. Per germline, CDR1 MNHEY and CDR2 SVGEGT.